This paragraph reports one TCR beta chain. Its specificity is not known. The entry originates in a study of cytomegalovirus exposure and HLA in healthy donors. About the study: Earlier sequencing of some 180 million T cells yielded under 120 million unique TCR beta sequences. Unique TCRs from HLA-typed donors, 65 million to 85 million of them, were held in an early data release. Caucasian-associated ancestry cluster membership applied to approximately 84% of around 400 genotyped donors. Whole-study findings and limits: Listed as cytomegalovirus-associated were over 150 TCR beta chains.

The PCR ran on 60 Vbeta and 13 Jbeta primers. Method: immunoSEQ multiplex PCR; TCRdb's copy keeps in-frame clones and lacks some. The table includes under 200,000 clones, about 80% detected once. The CDR3 is made up of 15 amino acids. Losses at the gene ends were 6 bases for V and 5 bases for J; bases not matched to a gene: 8. Germline CDR1 and CDR2: SNHLY and FYNNEI. The receptor comes from a man aged 25 to 45 in good health and CMV-seronegative. Sequencing was done on a sample of PBMCs. The chain couples TRBV2 to TRBJ2-7; 12 bases are shared with TRBD1. Written as DNA, the CDR3 is TGTGCCAGCAGGGGAACCGGGACAGGGGGCCACGAGCAGTACTTC. Translating gives CASRGTGTGGHEQYF. The variable domain in full, with the rest retrieved from reference TRBV2 and TRBJ2-7, is EPEVTQTPSHQVTQMGQEVILRCVPISNHLYFYWYRQILGQKVEFLVSFYNNEISEKSEIFDDQFSVERPDGSNFTLKIRSTKLEDSAMYFCASRGTGTGGHEQYFGPGTRLTVT.